Listed here are 10 T cell receptor beta chains from one sample, sequenced in a study of cytomegalovirus exposure and HLA in healthy donors. TCRdb's table, derived via immunoSEQ multiplex PCR, lists solely in-frame clones and lacks some. Of some 220,000 clones in the sample, around nine tenths were seen once. Sequencing used PBMCs. The receptor source for this set is a young woman in good health and CMV-seronegative.

The gene calls are TRBV5-1 and TRBJ2-7; tentative D call: TRBD2 (6 bases). The V gene lost 5 bases and the J gene lost 5 bases, with 14 bases spanning the gap. The V gene's germline CDR1 is SGHRS and CDR2 YFSETQ. This CDR3 contains 13 residues. DNA for the CDR3: TGCGCCAGCAGATATTCGCGGGGACACGAGCAGTACTTC. This translates into CASRYSRGHEQYF.

The rearrangement uses TRBV18 and TRBJ2-7, with TRBD1 matching over 9 bases. Trimming cost V 2 bases and J 5 bases; bases outside gene matches: 13. Germline loops: CDR1 KGHSH, CDR2 LQKENI. The CDR3 has 17 amino acids. The chain's CDR3 is CASSPNNPGQGSNEQYF. For the CDR3, the DNA is TGTGCCAGCTCACCAAACAACCCGGGACAGGGAAGTAACGAGCAGTACTTC.

The chain links TRBV7-2 to TRBJ2-1; 10 nucleotides agree with TRBD2. This CDR3 has 17 amino acids. The germline CDR1 and CDR2 sequences are SGHTA and FQGNSA. J lost 12 bases, V lost 5 bases, and 19 bases had no gene match. The CDR3 bases are TGTGCCAGCAGCCCCCCCGGCGGTGGAGCGGGAGGGGTTTGGCAGTTCTTC. Residues: CASSPPGGGAGGVWQFF.

The chain uses TRBV30 and TRBJ1-2; weak D call: TRBD1 (6 bases). Germline V gene sequence: CDR1 GTSNPN, CDR2 SVGIG (reference sequence). V lost 3 bases to trimming and J lost 0 bases, with 11 bases between them. The CDR3 consists of 14 residues. The CDR3 sequence: CAWSRGSSNYGYTF. CDR3 coding DNA: TGTGCCTGGAGCAGGGGATCTTCTAACTATGGCTACACCTTC.

The rearrangement uses TRBV5-1 and TRBJ2-3; the D gene is possibly TRBD2 (6 bases). Germline CDR1 SGHRS, CDR2 YFSETQ. The CDR3 loop spans 12 amino acids. Trimming left V 3 bases short and J 6 bases short, with 8 bases between. The CDR3 here is CASSSGLDTQYF. DNA for the CDR3: TGCGCCAGCAGCTCGGGACTTGATACGCAGTATTTT.

This clone came up once. The chain recombines TRBV10-3 with TRBJ2-7; D gene uncertain. The V gene lost 9 bases and the J gene lost 1 base, with 13 bases spanning the gap. The CDR3 sequence is 13 residues long. Germline CDR1 reads ENHRY; CDR2 reads SYGVKD. CDR3 nucleotides: TGTGCCATGACGGCGGCTCCTTCCTACGAGCAGTACTTC. Translation gives CAMTAAPSYEQYF.

CDR3 bases: TGCGCCAGCAGCCAAGATGTCCCCGGTAGTGTCGAGGGGGAGCTGTTTTTT. It translates to CASSQDVPGSVEGELFF. V and J are TRBV4-1 and TRBJ2-2; D gene ambiguous. The CDR3 loop spans 17 amino acids. Looked up from germline, CDR1 is MGHRA and CDR2 is YSYEKL. V was cut by 0 bases and J by 8 bases, with 19 bases left in between.

V gene TRBV30 combines with J gene TRBJ2-5; 7 bases fit TRBD2. The germline gives CDR1 GTSNPN, CDR2 SVGIG (reference sequence). This CDR3 is built from 13 residues. DNA of the CDR3: TGTGCTGGAGGCGGGCTAGCGGAGGAGACCCAGTACTTC. Translating gives CAGGGLAEETQYF.

The chain has TRBV5-1 and TRBJ2-2; 9 nucleotides align to TRBD1. This CDR3 comprises 15 residues. V shed 4 bases and J 1 base; nucleotides not matched to a gene: 2. Germline V lookup: CDR1 SGHRS, CDR2 YFSETQ. The CDR3 DNA reads TGCGCCAGCAGCGAGGACAGGGGGAACACCGGGGAGCTGTTTTTT. Amino acid sequence: CASSEDRGNTGELFF.

The chain is built from TRBV13 and TRBJ2-7; 8 bases agree with TRBD2. CDR3 length: 15 residues. V was clipped by 5 bases and J by 4 bases; unmatched bases: 10. CDR1 and CDR2 (germline): PRHDT, FYEKMQ (reference sequence). This CDR3 is CASSAGERERYEQYF. In DNA form, the CDR3 reads TGTGCCAGCAGCGCCGGAGAGCGGGAGAGGTACGAGCAGTACTTC.